One and the same sample provided the 30 T cell receptor beta chains below, sequenced in a study of blood T cell repertoires in COVID-19. The method was immunoSEQ multiplex PCR; TCRdb's version includes in-frame clones alone and lacks a portion of them. The sample consists of under 200,000 clones, 80% to 95% of them appearing once. The sequenced sample was peripheral blood. The receptors shown here come from a man over 45 with acute or convalescent COVID-19.

This clone was recorded once. V usage is TRBV3-1 (or the pseudogene TRBV3-2) and J usage is TRBJ1-2; D not resolved. V shed 0 bases and J shed 4 bases, with 9 bases lying between them. This CDR3 contains 14 residues. Germline-derived CDR1 and CDR2 are LGHDT and YNNKEL (reference sequence). The CDR3 DNA sequence: TGTGCCAGCAGCCAAGATTCGGCGGGCTATGGCTACACCTTC. Translating gives CASSQDSAGYGYTF.

This chain uses TRBV6-2 or TRBV6-3 with TRBJ2-7; unclear D gene. The CDR3 is 15 amino acids. Per the germline V gene, CDR1 is MNHEY and CDR2 is SVGEGT. Trimming cost V 2 bases and J 3 bases, with 14 bases left between them. This CDR3 reads CASSYTREVNYEQYV. CDR3 bases: TGTGCCAGCAGTTACACCCGAGAAGTTAACTACGAGCAGTACGTC.

This clone came up once. V is TRBV7-2 and J is TRBJ1-2; no clear D. The germline V gene encodes CDR1 SGHTA and CDR2 FQGNSA. The CDR3 has 13 amino acids. The germline V and J ends were trimmed by 2 bases and 4 bases, with 8 bases remaining between them. CDR3 DNA: TGTGCCAGCAGCTTAAATCTCGGCTATGGCTACACCTTC. Translated, it gives CASSLNLGYGYTF.

The genes are TRBV2 and TRBJ2-1; no definite D call. The CDR3 totals 13 residues. CDR1 is SNHLY and CDR2 is FYNNEI in the germline V gene. V gave up 1 base and J gave up 8 bases, with 9 bases separating them. CDR3 DNA sequence: TGTGCCAGCAGTGAAGTTTTTCGGGATGAGCAGTTCTTC. Amino acids: CASSEVFRDEQFF.

This clone was seen only once. J is TRBJ1-2 and V is TRBV12-3 or TRBV12-4, with D unresolved. Trimming stripped 3 bases from V and 6 bases from J, with 5 bases between. CDR3 length: 11 amino acids. Here the CDR3 reads CASSFYDGYTF. As DNA, the CDR3 is TGTGCCAGCAGTTTCTACGATGGCTACACCTTC.

DNA for the CDR3: TGTGCCAGTAGTCCCCAAGGGACAGTGAACACCGGGGAGCTGTTTTTT. Translation gives CASSPQGTVNTGELFF. The chain joins TRBV19 to TRBJ2-2, with 7 bases fitting TRBD1. This CDR3 is built from 16 residues. V lost 5 bases and J lost 1; bases outside the gene matches: 7. Germline values: CDR1 LNHDA, CDR2 SQIVND (reference sequence).

The chain carries TRBV21-1 and TRBJ1-2. TRBV21-1 is deemed a pseudogene. This CDR3 is 13 amino acids long. CDR3 bases: TGTGCCAGCAGCAAAGCAGAGAGTTATGGCTACACCTTC. Its translation is CASSKAESYGYTF.

The rearrangement uses TRBV5-1 and TRBJ2-7, with 9 bases that match TRBD1. CDR3 length: 13 amino acids. The germline CDR1 and CDR2 sequences are SGHRS and YFSETQ. Germline trimming cut 4 bases from V and 5 bases from J; bases unmatched to any gene: 4. The CDR3 DNA reads TGCGCCAGCAGCGCACAGGGGGCAGACGAGCAGTACTTC. Encoded protein: CASSAQGADEQYF.

This clone was seen only a few times. V gene TRBV10-3 combines with J gene TRBJ1-5; D is possibly TRBD1 (5 bases). CDR1 ENHRY and CDR2 SYGVKD come from the germline V gene. Trimming cost V 8 bases and J 1 base, with 15 bases left between them. CDR3 length equals 15 residues. CDR3 sequence reads: CAIGQGASSNQPQHF. CDR3 sequence (DNA): TGTGCCATCGGGCAGGGTGCCAGCAGCAATCAGCCCCAGCATTTT.

This chain links TRBV6-1 with TRBJ1-5; the D is unclear. Trimming cost V 0 bases and J 2 bases, with 8 bases left between them. This CDR3 has 15 residues. CDR1 and CDR2 (germline): MNHNS, SASEGT. The CDR3 reads CASSEARRGNQPQHF. CDR3 DNA: TGTGCCAGCAGTGAAGCCCGGCGGGGCAATCAGCCCCAGCATTTT.

The chain couples TRBV19 to TRBJ1-5; tentative D call: TRBD1 (6 bases). There are 17 residues in the CDR3. Trimming left V 0 bases short and J 0 bases short, with 12 bases between. The germline CDR1 and CDR2 sequences are LNHDA and SQIVND (reference sequence). As DNA, the CDR3 is TGTGCCAGTAGTATAGATCGGACAGCAACTAGCAATCAGCCCCAGCATTTT. Its protein product is CASSIDRTATSNQPQHF.

This rearrangement joins TRBV6-4 to TRBJ2-3; no definite D call. Germline V gives CDR1 MRHNA, CDR2 SNTAGT. V was cut by 4 bases and J by 2 bases, with 7 bases left in between. CDR3 length: 13 residues. The CDR3 DNA reads TGTGCCAGCAGTGCTTCCTCCACAGATACGCAGTATTTT. Translated: CASSASSTDTQYF.

The J gene is TRBJ1-6, the V gene TRBV5-1; 9 nucleotides agree with TRBD1. The V and J ends lost 0 bases and 10 bases, in that order; junction bases with no gene match: 5. There are 15 residues in the CDR3. Per the germline V gene, CDR1 is SGHRS and CDR2 is YFSETQ. CDR3 coding DNA: TGCGCCAGCAGCTTGGCCGGGACAGGGAGGTCACCCCTCCACTTT. This codes for CASSLAGTGRSPLHF.

This clone was counted a single time. The chain employs TRBV7-6 and TRBJ1-2; possible D gene TRBD1, 6 bases. Germline V gives CDR1 SGHVS, CDR2 FNYEAQ. Trimming shortened V by 1 base and J by 4 bases, and 22 bases separated the two germline ends. This CDR3 contains 18 residues. The CDR3 DNA reads as TGTGCCAGCAGCTTAGGGACGGGTCCGGCAGGGGACCTCTATGGCTACACCTTC. Encoded protein: CASSLGTGPAGDLYGYTF.

The rearrangement joins TRBV7-9 to TRBJ2-3; 7 bases agree with TRBD1. The CDR3 totals 13 residues. The junction had 3 bases not matched to a gene; V was cut back by 5 bases and J by 4 bases. The germline CDR1 and CDR2 sequences are SEHNR and FQNEAQ (reference sequence). The DNA for the CDR3 is TGTGCCAGCAGCGACAGGGTTTCAGATACGCAGTATTTT. This codes for CASSDRVSDTQYF.

This clone has only one observation. The J gene is TRBJ2-2, the V gene TRBV4-1; no clear D gene. The CDR3 spans 14 residues. V gave up 0 bases and J gave up 6 bases, with 8 bases separating them. Looked up from germline, CDR1 is MGHRA and CDR2 is YSYEKL. The CDR3 loop reads CASSQDLSPGELFF. The CDR3 DNA reads as TGCGCCAGCAGCCAAGATCTCTCCCCCGGGGAGCTGTTTTTT.

The rearrangement uses TRBV6-5 and TRBJ2-7; the D gene is possibly TRBD1 (6 bases). The CDR3 sequence is 13 residues long. CDR1 and CDR2 from the germline V gene are MNHEY and SVGAGI. With 6 bases removed from V and 6 bases from J, the gap between germline ends came to 15 bases. The CDR3 protein is CASSLQGRSEQYF. For the CDR3, the DNA is TGTGCCAGCAGCTTACAGGGACGGAGCGAGCAGTACTTC.

J is TRBJ2-1 and V is TRBV25-1; 11 bases match TRBD2. J was trimmed by 5 bases and V by 2 bases; bases with no gene match: 2. The germline V gene has CDR1 MGHDK and CDR2 SYGVNS. CDR3 length equals 15 residues. The CDR3 region is CASSEALAGDNEQFF. The DNA of the CDR3 is TGTGCCAGCAGTGAAGCACTAGCGGGGGACAATGAGCAGTTCTTC.

V is TRBV15 and J is TRBJ1-6, with 9 bases identical to TRBD1. J was trimmed by 6 bases and V by 1 base; bases with no gene match: 1. This CDR3 contains 15 residues. The germline V gene has CDR1 LNHNV and CDR2 YYDKDF (reference sequence). The CDR3 nucleotides are TGTGCCACCAGCAGAGTGGGACAGGGTAATTCACCCCTCCACTTT. As protein: CATSRVGQGNSPLHF.

The chain joins TRBV28 to TRBJ2-1; D is ambiguous. With 1 base removed from V and 5 bases from J, the gap between germline ends came to 12 bases. The CDR3 extends over 15 amino acids. Germline-derived CDR1 and CDR2 are MDHEN and SYDVKM. CDR3 in amino acids: CASSLLALTDNEQFF. CDR3 coding DNA: TGTGCCAGCAGTTTATTAGCACTGACCGACAATGAGCAGTTCTTC.

This chain links TRBV5-8 with TRBJ1-1; D is perhaps TRBD1 (5 bases). CDR3 length: 17 residues. Trimming left V 1 base short and J 1 base short, with 17 bases between. Germline loops: CDR1 SGHTS, CDR2 YDEGEE. The CDR3 spells CASSLRWGEMRNTEAFF. For the CDR3, the DNA is TGTGCCAGCAGCTTGCGTTGGGGCGAGATGAGGAACACTGAAGCTTTCTTT.

This chain joins TRBV4-1 and TRBJ1-1, with 7 bases matching TRBD1. The V gene end was trimmed by 3 bases and the J gene end by 8 bases; junction bases not matched to a gene: 12. Germline values: CDR1 MGHRA, CDR2 YSYEKL. The CDR3 contains 15 residues. CDR3 in amino acids: CASSQLGTDHLEAFF. CDR3 DNA: TGCGCCAGCAGCCAGCTGGGGACAGATCATCTAGAAGCTTTCTTT.

The J gene is TRBJ1-5, the V gene TRBV6-2 or TRBV6-3, with 8 bases aligning to TRBD1. This CDR3 comprises 19 residues. Looked up from germline, CDR1 is MNHEY and CDR2 is SVGEGT. Germline trimming cut 2 bases from V and 0 bases from J; bases unmatched to any gene: 12. CDR3 in amino acids: CASSYEGQGSRYSNQPQHF. CDR3 nucleotide sequence: TGTGCCAGCAGTTACGAAGGACAGGGAAGCCGTTATAGCAATCAGCCCCAGCATTTT.

The chain joins TRBV18 to TRBJ1-1; D gene unclear. Trimming took 2 bases from V and 11 from J, leaving 18 bases between them. CDR3 size: 14 residues. Per germline, CDR1 KGHSH and CDR2 LQKENI. CDR3 amino acids: CASSPRTGEDLAFF. Written as DNA, the CDR3 is TGTGCCAGCTCACCAAGGACTGGGGAGGATTTGGCTTTCTTT.

V usage is TRBV28 and J usage is TRBJ1-2; D is ambiguous. Trimming stripped 4 bases from V and 6 bases from J, with 6 bases between. The CDR3 contains 11 residues. Per the germline V gene, CDR1 is MDHEN and CDR2 is SYDVKM. As DNA, the CDR3 is TGTGCCAGCAGTTCCTCCCATGGCTACACCTTC. This codes for CASSSSHGYTF.

This rearrangement joins TRBV19 to TRBJ1-4; 7 bases fit TRBD1. The CDR3 has 15 residues. Germline-derived CDR1 and CDR2 are LNHDA and SQIVND (reference sequence). V lost 6 bases and J lost 7; bases outside the gene matches: 11. CDR3 residues: CASSTTQGKGEKLFF. In nucleotides, the CDR3 is TGTGCCAGTAGCACCACACAGGGGAAGGGTGAAAAACTGTTTTTT.

The chain joins TRBV13 to TRBJ1-3, with D possibly matching TRBD1 (5 bases). V lost 5 bases and J 2 bases, leaving 10 bases between the germline ends. The length of the CDR3 is 14 residues. Per the germline V gene, CDR1 is PRHDT and CDR2 is FYEKMQ (reference sequence). In DNA form, the CDR3 reads TGTGCCAGCAGCCAGGGCAGGCCTGGAAACACCATATATTTT. Amino acids: CASSQGRPGNTIYF.

The V and J genes are TRBV6-2 or TRBV6-3 and TRBJ2-1, with 8 bases aligning to TRBD1. The CDR3 runs to 16 residues. J lost 0 bases, V lost 5 bases, and 6 bases had no gene match. CDR1 and CDR2 (germline): MNHEY, SVGEGT. The CDR3 coding sequence is TGTGCCAGCAGTGACAGGGGTAAGAGCTCCTACAATGAGCAGTTCTTC. It encodes CASSDRGKSSYNEQFF.

This chain links TRBV7-9 with TRBJ2-5, with 11 bases lining up with TRBD2. CDR3 length equals 16 residues. Trimming took 5 bases from V and 0 from J; bases not matched to a gene: 5. CDR1 and CDR2 from the germline V gene are SEHNR and FQNEAQ (reference sequence). The chain's CDR3 is CASSRASGGNQETQYF. CDR3 DNA sequence: TGTGCCAGCAGCCGGGCTAGCGGGGGGAACCAAGAGACCCAGTACTTC.

The genes are TRBV6-2 or TRBV6-3 and TRBJ1-3; D uncertain. V was pared by 2 bases and J by 0 bases, with 5 bases between. Germline V gives CDR1 MNHEY, CDR2 SVGEGT. The CDR3 consists of 14 residues. CDR3 sequence reads: CASSYLSSGNTIYF. For the CDR3, the DNA is TGTGCCAGCAGTTACCTAAGCTCTGGAAACACCATATATTTT.